A single sample gave rise to the 4 T cell receptor beta chains below, sequenced in a study of response to subunit inactivated influenza vaccine. TCRdb re-analysed the RT-PCR reads in MiXCR, keeping a single row per CDR3 protein. The data show a few hundred thousand distinct CDR3 sequences, with 12% to 15% seen just once and approximately 12% held by the top ten. The source material was PBMCs from blood, sampled roughly 12 days after vaccination. All receptors derive from a man aged 50-59 years who received an inactivated influenza vaccine.

This clonotype has only a few counts. The chain links TRBV10-3 to TRBJ2-3; 8 bases are a match to TRBD2. This CDR3 contains 16 residues. V shed 7 bases, J shed 0 bases, and the junction held 9 bases outside the gene matches. From germline, CDR1 is ENHRY and CDR2 SYGVKD. The CDR3 nucleotides are TGTGCCATCAACTCGCGGGGGGATCAAAGCACAGATACGCAGTATTTT. This encodes CAINSRGDQSTDTQYF.

This clonotype was seen a few times. V and J are TRBV28 and TRBJ1-2; D might be TRBD1 (6 bases). CDR3 size: 14 residues. Trimming removed 5 bases at V and 8 bases at J, with 18 bases between. CDR1 MDHEN and CDR2 SYDVKM come from the germline V gene. The CDR3 region is CASSTGQNLMGYTF. Written as DNA, the CDR3 is TGTGCCAGCAGTACTGGACAGAACCTTATGGGCTACACCTTC.

For this clonotype: A much bigger clone sits one base away, suggesting this may be a read error. The CDR3 region has the DNA TGTGCCATCAGTGATTTCCAAGAGACCCAGTACTTC. Translation gives CAISDFQETQYF. The rearrangement uses TRBV10-3 and TRBJ2-5; D is uncertain. Germline V gives CDR1 ENHRY, CDR2 SYGVKD. The CDR3 loop spans 12 amino acids. The germline V and J ends were trimmed by 3 bases and 1 base, with 3 bases remaining between them.

The chain carries TRBV14 and TRBJ1-6, with D unresolved. Trimming removed 0 bases from V and 11 bases from J, with 8 bases in between. Germline CDR1 and CDR2: SGHDN and FVKESK. CDR3 size: 13 residues. The CDR3 here is CASSQDVGTPLHF. The CDR3 bases are TGTGCCAGCAGCCAAGACGTAGGGACACCCCTCCACTTT.